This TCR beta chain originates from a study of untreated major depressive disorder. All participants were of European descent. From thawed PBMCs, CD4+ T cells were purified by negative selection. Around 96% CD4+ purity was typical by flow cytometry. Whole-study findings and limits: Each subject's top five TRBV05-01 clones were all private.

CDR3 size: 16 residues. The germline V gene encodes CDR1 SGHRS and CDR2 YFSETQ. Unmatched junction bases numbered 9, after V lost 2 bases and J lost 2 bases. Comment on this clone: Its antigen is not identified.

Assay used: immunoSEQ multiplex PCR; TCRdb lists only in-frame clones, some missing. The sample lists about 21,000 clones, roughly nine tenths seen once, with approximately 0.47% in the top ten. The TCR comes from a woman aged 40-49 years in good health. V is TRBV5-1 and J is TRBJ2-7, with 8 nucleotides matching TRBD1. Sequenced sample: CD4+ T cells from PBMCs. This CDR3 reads CASSLGDRTATYEQYV. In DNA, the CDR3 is TGCGCCAGCAGCTTAGGGGACAGGACAGCAACCTACGAGCAGTACGTC.